This T cell receptor (beta chain) emerged from a study of blood T cell repertoires in COVID-19. Produced via immunoSEQ multiplex PCR; TCRdb's table is partial and in-frame only. Among 270,000 or so clones listed, under 90% were seen once. V gave up 2 bases and J gave up 0 bases, with 12 bases separating them. CDR3 length: 16 residues. Germline values: CDR1 LGHDT, CDR2 YNNKEL (reference sequence). Sequenced sample: peripheral blood. This clonotype was obtained from a woman aged 30 to 39 with COVID-19, enrolled during active disease. The rearrangement uses TRBV3-1 (or the pseudogene TRBV3-2) and TRBJ2-3, with D perhaps TRBD2 (6 bases). CDR3 nucleotide sequence: TGTGCCAGCAGCCAAACCCCCGGGACTAGCACAGATACGCAGTATTTT. As protein: CASSQTPGTSTDTQYF.